The 16 T cell receptor beta chains below come from one sample, sequenced in a study of T-cell memory formation after mild COVID-19. TCRdb ran MiXCR on the 5' RACE reads and lists one entry per CDR3 protein. This table holds 350,000 to 450,000 distinct CDR3 sequences, around 30% found once. Sequenced material: PBMCs or a T cell subset sorted from them (not recorded which). These TCRs come from an adult woman who had mild COVID-19 (a few samples of this study predate the infection). Cell type and time point are not known.

This clonotype appeared a single time. The chain carries TRBV6-5 and TRBJ1-1, with D tentatively TRBD1 (5 bases). CDR1 MNHEY and CDR2 SVGAGI come from the germline V gene. The CDR3 contains 14 residues. Trimming pared 7 bases from V and 4 bases from J, leaving 16 bases between. CDR3 in DNA: TGTGCCAGCACCAGGACGGGCGGGGGCACTGAAGCTTTCTTT. It is translated as CASTRTGGGTEAFF.

This clonotype has a handful of counts. This sequence joins TRBV7-2 and TRBJ2-1, with a weak D call TRBD1 (5 bases). Germline CDR1 reads SGHTA; CDR2 reads FQGNSA. The CDR3 is made up of 16 amino acids. The V and J ends lost 7 bases and 5 bases respectively, with 21 bases between them. CDR3 loop: CASNPQGLMHHNEQFF. The CDR3 DNA reads as TGTGCCAGCAACCCCCAGGGATTAATGCACCACAATGAGCAGTTCTTC.

This clonotype has more than one count but fewer than ten. The chain uses TRBV5-1 and TRBJ1-1; TRBD1 might be the D (6 bases). V was pared by 0 bases and J by 7 bases, with 13 bases between. The germline gives CDR1 SGHRS, CDR2 YFSETQ. CDR3 length equals 14 residues. The CDR3 loop is CASSLGGGQLEAFF. In DNA form, the CDR3 reads TGCGCCAGCAGCTTGGGGGGAGGACAGCTTGAAGCTTTCTTT.

This chain links TRBV10-3 with TRBJ2-7, with TRBD1 matching over 9 bases. Germline V gene data show CDR1 as ENHRY and CDR2 as SYGVKD. The junction had 9 bases not matched to a gene; V was cut back by 10 bases and J by 5 bases. This CDR3 has 13 amino acids. CDR3 nucleotides: TGTGCCACCGGGACAGGGCAGGGGCACGAGCAGTACTTC. It encodes CATGTGQGHEQYF.

The chain carries TRBV9 and TRBJ2-3, with D maybe TRBD1 (6 bases). The V end was cut by 3 bases, the J end by 1 base, with 12 bases between. Germline V gives CDR1 SGDLS, CDR2 YYNGEE. This CDR3 contains 15 residues. CDR3 amino acids: CASSEQGLGTDTQYF. The CDR3, as DNA: TGTGCCAGCAGCGAACAGGGATTGGGCACAGATACGCAGTATTTT. Supplemented by reference TRBV9 and TRBJ2-3, the full variable domain reads DSGVTQTPKHLITATGQRVTLRCSPRSGDLSVYWYQQSLDQGLQFLIQYYNGEERAKGNILERFSAQQFPDLHSELNLSSLELGDSALYFCASSEQGLGTDTQYFGPGTRLTVL.

The chain links TRBV7-2 to TRBJ1-5; maybe TRBD1 (6 bases). Trimming took off 4 bases at V and 5 bases at J, with 12 bases between the two ends. The CDR3 has 14 residues. In germline, CDR1 is SGHTA, CDR2 FQGNSA. For the CDR3, the DNA is TGTGCCAGCAGCTCACAGGGAGGGGATCAGCCCCAGCATTTT. Translating gives CASSSQGGDQPQHF.

The V and J genes are TRBV7-8 and TRBJ2-3, with no clear D. Trimming removed 2 bases from V and 0 bases from J, with 15 bases in between. The germline V gene encodes CDR1 SGHVS and CDR2 FQNEAQ. The CDR3 spans 17 residues. The CDR3 nucleotides are TGTGCCAGCAGCTTATTAGGCGGCTACTCTAGCACAGATACGCAGTATTTT. This sequence encodes CASSLLGGYSSTDTQYF.

The V call is TRBV7-9, the J call TRBJ1-2; 10 bases map to TRBD1. V dropped 5 bases and J dropped 5; count of bases not matched to a gene: 5. Germline V lookup: CDR1 SEHNR, CDR2 FQNEAQ (reference sequence). The CDR3 has 14 residues. CDR3: CASSVPGQGYGYTF. CDR3 in DNA: TGTGCCAGCAGCGTGCCGGGACAGGGGTATGGCTACACCTTC. The variable domain in full, completed from reference TRBV7-9 and TRBJ1-2, reads DTGVSQNPRHKITKRGQNVTFRCDPISEHNRLYWYRQTLGQGPEFLTYFQNEAQLEKSRLLSDRFSAERPKGSFSTLEIQRTEQGDSAMYLCASSVPGQGYGYTFGSGTRLTVV.

This chain uses TRBV3-1 with TRBJ2-2, with D perhaps matching TRBD1 (5 bases). This CDR3 is built from 14 residues. Germline V gives CDR1 LGHDT, CDR2 YNNKEL (reference sequence). V was cut by 6 bases and J by 7 bases, with 15 bases left in between. The chain's CDR3 is CASSFDGAIGELFF. CDR3 sequence (DNA): TGTGCCAGCAGTTTCGATGGGGCGATCGGGGAGCTGTTTTTT.

A few counts support this clonotype. The J gene is TRBJ2-3, the V gene TRBV20-1; 11 positions match TRBD2. The CDR3 contains 15 residues. Trimming removed 3 bases from V and 3 bases from J; junction bases left unmatched: 5. Germline V lookup: CDR1 DFQATT, CDR2 SNEGSKA (reference sequence). The CDR3 loop reads CSASGGLAVTDTQYF. The CDR3 nucleotides are TGCAGTGCTAGCGGGGGACTAGCGGTTACAGATACGCAGTATTTT.

This chain uses TRBV7-9 with TRBJ2-3; TRBD2 matches at 10 bases. Trimming removed 5 bases from V and 2 bases from J; junction bases left unmatched: 10. There are 17 residues in the CDR3. Germline CDR1 and CDR2: SEHNR and FQNEAQ (reference sequence). The CDR3 DNA follows: TGTGCCAGCAGCCCCCCCCCAGCGGGAGGGGTCACAGATACGCAGTATTTT. Translation gives CASSPPPAGGVTDTQYF. The full variable domain, its missing parts supplied by reference TRBV7-9 and TRBJ2-3, is DTGVSQNPRHKITKRGQNVTFRCDPISEHNRLYWYRQTLGQGPEFLTYFQNEAQLEKSRLLSDRFSAERPKGSFSTLEIQRTEQGDSAMYLCASSPPPAGGVTDTQYFGPGTRLTVL.

This chain connects TRBV7-9 to TRBJ1-1, with D maybe TRBD1 (5 bases). The CDR3 extends over 14 amino acids. V gave up 2 bases and J gave up 6 bases, with 13 bases separating them. The germline V gene encodes CDR1 SEHNR and CDR2 FQNEAQ (reference sequence). The CDR3 loop reads CASSLLHGTSEAFF. The CDR3 coding sequence is TGTGCCAGCAGCTTACTCCATGGGACTTCTGAAGCTTTCTTT.

This clonotype was observed a few times. This chain uses TRBV5-5 with TRBJ1-2; possibly TRBD1 for D (6 bases). The CDR3 is 14 amino acids. Trimming cost V 4 bases and J 4 bases, with 14 bases left between them. The V gene's germline CDR1 is SGHKS and CDR2 YYEKEE (reference sequence). CDR3 in DNA: TGTGCCAGCAGCCCTGACAGGTCCTTCTATGGCTACACCTTC. Encoded protein: CASSPDRSFYGYTF.

This clonotype was recorded many times. The genes are TRBV11-2 and TRBJ2-1, with D perhaps matching TRBD2 (5 bases). Germline V gene lookup returns CDR1 SGHAT and CDR2 FQNNGV. V was cut by 6 bases and J by 0 bases, with 15 bases left in between. The CDR3 is 16 residues long. The CDR3 region is CASSSLTGSSYNEQFF. For the CDR3, the DNA is TGTGCCAGCAGTAGCTTAACGGGGAGCTCCTACAATGAGCAGTTCTTC.

The chain employs TRBV20-1 and TRBJ1-1, with TRBD1 matching over 10 bases. Per germline, CDR1 DFQATT and CDR2 SNEGSKA (reference sequence). The CDR3 is 17 residues long. V shed 3 bases, J shed 1 base, and the junction held 11 bases outside the gene matches. The CDR3 is CSASVPGQGNSNTEAFF. CDR3 bases: TGCAGTGCTAGCGTCCCGGGACAGGGGAACTCGAACACTGAAGCTTTCTTT.

The chain's CDR3 is CSATVLGNTEAFF. The CDR3 region has the DNA TGCAGTGCTACGGTCCTTGGGAACACTGAAGCTTTCTTT. The rearrangement joins TRBV20-1 to TRBJ1-1; D is uncertain. Looked up from germline, CDR1 is DFQATT and CDR2 is SNEGSKA (reference sequence). Trimming left V 4 bases short and J 1 base short, with 10 bases between. This CDR3 has 13 amino acids.